This note documents a single T cell receptor beta chain sequence. This sample stems from a study of blood T cell repertoires in COVID-19. The method was immunoSEQ multiplex PCR; TCRdb's version includes in-frame clones alone and lacks a portion of them. Of 200,000 to 300,000 clones in the sample, approximately 80% are singletons; the top ten hold about 1.9%. The CDR3 runs to 16 residues. Between the trimmed V and J ends, which lost 3 bases and 0 bases, there was a span of 14 bases. CDR1 and CDR2 from the germline V gene are LNHDA and SQIVND (reference sequence). Sequencing was done on a sample of peripheral blood. The TCR comes from a woman older than 75 with acute or convalescent COVID-19. This chain joins TRBV19 and TRBJ1-1; D might be TRBD1 (6 bases). In DNA, the CDR3 is TGTGCCAGTAGTATTCGACAGGACCCCATGAACACTGAAGCTTTCTTT. This codes for CASSIRQDPMNTEAFF.